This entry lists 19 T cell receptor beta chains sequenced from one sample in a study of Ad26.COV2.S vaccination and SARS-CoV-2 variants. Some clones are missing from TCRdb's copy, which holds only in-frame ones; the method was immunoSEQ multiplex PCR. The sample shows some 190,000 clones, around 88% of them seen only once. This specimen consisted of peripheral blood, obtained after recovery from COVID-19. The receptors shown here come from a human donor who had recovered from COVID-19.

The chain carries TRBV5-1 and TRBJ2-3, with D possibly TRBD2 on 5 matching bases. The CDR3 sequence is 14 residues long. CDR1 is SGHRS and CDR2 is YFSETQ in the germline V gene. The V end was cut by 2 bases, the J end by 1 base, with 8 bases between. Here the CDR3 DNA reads TGCGCCAGCAGCTTCGGTAGCGGCACAGATACGCAGTATTTT. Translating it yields CASSFGSGTDTQYF. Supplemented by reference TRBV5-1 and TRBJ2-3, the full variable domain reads KAGVTQTPRYLIKTRGQQVTLSCSPISGHRSVSWYQQTPGQGLQFLFEYFSETQRNKGNFPGRFSGRQFSNSRSEMNVSTLELGDSALYLCASSFGSGTDTQYFGPGTRLTVL.

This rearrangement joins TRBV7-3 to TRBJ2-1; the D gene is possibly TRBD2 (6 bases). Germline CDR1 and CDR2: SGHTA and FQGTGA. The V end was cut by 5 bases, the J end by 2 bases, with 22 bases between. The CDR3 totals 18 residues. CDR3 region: CASSPRSGTPSAYNEQFF. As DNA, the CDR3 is TGTGCCAGCAGCCCCCGGTCCGGGACTCCCTCTGCCTACAATGAGCAGTTCTTC.

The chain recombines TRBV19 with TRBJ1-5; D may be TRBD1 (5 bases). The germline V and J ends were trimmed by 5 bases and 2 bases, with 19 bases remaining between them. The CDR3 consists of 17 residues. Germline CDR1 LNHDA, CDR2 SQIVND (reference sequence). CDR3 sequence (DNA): TGTGCCAGTAGTCCCCACAGGACTCCCAGGGGCAATCAGCCCCAGCATTTT. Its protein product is CASSPHRTPRGNQPQHF.

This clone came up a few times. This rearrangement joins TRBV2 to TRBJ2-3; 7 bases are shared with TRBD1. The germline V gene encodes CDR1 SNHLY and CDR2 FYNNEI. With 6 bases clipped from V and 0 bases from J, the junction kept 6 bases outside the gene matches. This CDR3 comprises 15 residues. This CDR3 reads CASRSQGSSTDTQYF. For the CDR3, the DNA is TGTGCCAGCAGATCACAGGGGTCGAGCACAGATACGCAGTATTTT. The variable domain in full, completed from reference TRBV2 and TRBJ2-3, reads EPEVTQTPSHQVTQMGQEVILRCVPISNHLYFYWYRQILGQKVEFLVSFYNNEISEKSEIFDDQFSVERPDGSNFTLKIRSTKLEDSAMYFCASRSQGSSTDTQYFGPGTRLTVL.

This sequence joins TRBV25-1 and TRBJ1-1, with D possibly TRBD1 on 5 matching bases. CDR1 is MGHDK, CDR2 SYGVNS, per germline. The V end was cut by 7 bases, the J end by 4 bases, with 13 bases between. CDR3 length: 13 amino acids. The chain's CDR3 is CASTLLGGTEAFF. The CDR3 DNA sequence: TGTGCCAGCACCTTATTGGGGGGCACTGAAGCTTTCTTT. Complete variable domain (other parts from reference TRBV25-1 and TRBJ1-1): EADIYQTPRYLVIGTGKKITLECSQTMGHDKMYWYQQDPGMELHLIHYSYGVNSTEKGDLSSESTVSRIRTEHFPLTLESARPSHTSQYLCASTLLGGTEAFFGQGTRLTVV.

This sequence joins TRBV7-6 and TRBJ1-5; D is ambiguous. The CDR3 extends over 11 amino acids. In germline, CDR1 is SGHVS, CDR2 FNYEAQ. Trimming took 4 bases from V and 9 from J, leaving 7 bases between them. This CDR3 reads CASSSEGPQHF. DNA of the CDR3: TGTGCCAGCAGCTCTGAAGGGCCCCAGCATTTT.

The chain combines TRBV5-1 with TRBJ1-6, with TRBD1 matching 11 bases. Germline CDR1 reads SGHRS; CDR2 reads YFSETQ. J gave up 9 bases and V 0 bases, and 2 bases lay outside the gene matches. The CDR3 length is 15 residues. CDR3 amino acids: CASSLGTGGRSPLHF. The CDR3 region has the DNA TGCGCCAGCAGCTTGGGGACAGGGGGCCGTTCACCCCTCCACTTT.

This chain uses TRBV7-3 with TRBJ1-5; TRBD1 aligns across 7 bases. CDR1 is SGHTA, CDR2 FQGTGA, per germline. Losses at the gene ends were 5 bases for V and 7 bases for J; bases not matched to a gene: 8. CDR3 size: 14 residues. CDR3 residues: CASSTQQGNQPQHF. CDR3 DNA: TGTGCCAGCAGCACACAACAGGGGAACCAGCCCCAGCATTTT.

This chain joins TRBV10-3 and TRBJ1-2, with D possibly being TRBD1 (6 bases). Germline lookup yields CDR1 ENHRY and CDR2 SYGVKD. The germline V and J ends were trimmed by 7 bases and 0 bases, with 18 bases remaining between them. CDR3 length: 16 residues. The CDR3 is CAINHQGTSPNYGYTF. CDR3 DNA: TGTGCCATCAACCACCAAGGGACAAGTCCTAACTATGGCTACACCTTC.

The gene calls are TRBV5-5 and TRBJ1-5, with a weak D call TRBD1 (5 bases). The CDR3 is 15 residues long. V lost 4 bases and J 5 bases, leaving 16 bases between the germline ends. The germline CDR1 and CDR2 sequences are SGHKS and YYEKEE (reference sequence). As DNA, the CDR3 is TGTGCCAGCAGCCGCGGACGCCTAGGGGATCAGCCCCAGCATTTT. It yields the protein CASSRGRLGDQPQHF.

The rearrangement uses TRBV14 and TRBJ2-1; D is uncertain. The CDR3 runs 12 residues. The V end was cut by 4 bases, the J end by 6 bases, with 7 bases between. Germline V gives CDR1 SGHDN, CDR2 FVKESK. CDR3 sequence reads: CASSRQVNEQFF. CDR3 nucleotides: TGTGCCAGCAGCCGGCAGGTCAATGAGCAGTTCTTC.

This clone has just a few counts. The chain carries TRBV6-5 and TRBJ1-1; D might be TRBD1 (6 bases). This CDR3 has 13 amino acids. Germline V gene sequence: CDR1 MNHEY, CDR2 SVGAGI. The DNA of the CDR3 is TGTGCTTGCAGGACAGCCCTGAACACTGAAGCTTTCTTT. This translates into CACRTALNTEAFF.

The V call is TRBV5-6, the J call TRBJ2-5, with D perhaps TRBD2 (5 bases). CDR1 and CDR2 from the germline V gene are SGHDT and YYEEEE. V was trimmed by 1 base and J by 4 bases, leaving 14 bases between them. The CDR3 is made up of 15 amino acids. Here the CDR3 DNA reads TGTGCCAGCAGCTTGATCGGGATCTCGGGAGAGACCCAGTACTTC. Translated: CASSLIGISGETQYF. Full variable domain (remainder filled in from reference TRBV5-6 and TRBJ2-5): DAGVTQSPTHLIKTRGQQVTLRCSPKSGHDTVSWYQQALGQGPQFIFQYYEEEERQRGNFPDRFSGHQFPNYSSELNVNALLLGDSALYLCASSLIGISGETQYFGPGTRLLVL.

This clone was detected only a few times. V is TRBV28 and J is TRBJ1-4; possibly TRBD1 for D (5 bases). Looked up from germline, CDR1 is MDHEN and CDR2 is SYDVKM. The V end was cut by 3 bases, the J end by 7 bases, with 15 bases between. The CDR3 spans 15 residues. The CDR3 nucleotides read TGTGCCAGCAGTTTCTTGAGGGGCGAAGTTGAAAAACTGTTTTTT. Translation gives CASSFLRGEVEKLFF. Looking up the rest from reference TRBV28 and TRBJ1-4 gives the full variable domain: DVKVTQSSRYLVKRTGEKVFLECVQDMDHENMFWYRQDPGLGLRLIYFSYDVKMKEKGDIPEGYSVSREKKERFSLILESASTNQTSMYLCASSFLRGEVEKLFFGSGTQLSVL.

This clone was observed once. The CDR3 loop reads CASRGGSYEQYF. The CDR3 nucleotides are TGTGCCAGCAGGGGCGGCTCCTACGAGCAGTACTTC. The gene calls are TRBV28 and TRBJ2-7; D uncertain. CDR1 and CDR2 from the germline V gene are MDHEN and SYDVKM. The CDR3 length is 12 residues. V lost 6 bases and J 0 bases, leaving 6 bases between the germline ends.

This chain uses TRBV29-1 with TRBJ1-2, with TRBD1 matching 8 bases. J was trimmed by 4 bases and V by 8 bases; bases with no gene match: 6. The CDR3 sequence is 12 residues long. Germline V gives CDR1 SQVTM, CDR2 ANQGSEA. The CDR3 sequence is CSPGTGVYGYTF. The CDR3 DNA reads TGCAGCCCCGGGACAGGAGTCTATGGCTACACCTTC.

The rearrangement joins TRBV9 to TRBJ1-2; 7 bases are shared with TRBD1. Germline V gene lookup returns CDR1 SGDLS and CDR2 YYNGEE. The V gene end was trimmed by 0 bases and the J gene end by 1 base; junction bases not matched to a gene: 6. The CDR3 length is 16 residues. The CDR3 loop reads CASSVGTGRLNYGYTF. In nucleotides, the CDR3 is TGTGCCAGCAGCGTAGGGACAGGCCGTCTTAACTATGGCTACACCTTC.

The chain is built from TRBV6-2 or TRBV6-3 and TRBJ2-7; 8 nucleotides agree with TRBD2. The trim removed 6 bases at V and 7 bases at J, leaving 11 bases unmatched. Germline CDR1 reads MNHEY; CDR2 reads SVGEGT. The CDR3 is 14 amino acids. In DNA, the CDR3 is TGTGCCAGCAGCGGGAGGGCCCTGTGGGGAGAGCAGTACTTC. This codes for CASSGRALWGEQYF.

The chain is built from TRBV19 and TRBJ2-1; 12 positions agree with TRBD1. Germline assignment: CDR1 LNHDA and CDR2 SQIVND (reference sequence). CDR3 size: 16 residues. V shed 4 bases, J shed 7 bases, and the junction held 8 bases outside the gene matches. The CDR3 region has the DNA TGTGCCAGTAGTAACCCGGGACAGGGGGCGGTGAATGAGCAGTTCTTC. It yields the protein CASSNPGQGAVNEQFF.